This T cell receptor (beta chain) appears in the sequencing data of a study of blood T cell repertoires in COVID-19. V was cut by 1 base and J by 7 bases, with 19 bases left in between. This CDR3 contains 17 residues. Germline values: CDR1 SGHVS, CDR2 FQNEAQ. Some clones are missing from TCRdb's copy, which holds only in-frame ones; the method was immunoSEQ multiplex PCR. The table includes 400,000 or so clones, 70% to 90% detected once. The clonotype comes from a man aged 18 to 35 with COVID-19, enrolled during active disease. This chain uses TRBV7-8 with TRBJ2-2, with D maybe TRBD2 (5 bases). The sample comprised peripheral blood. This CDR3 reads CASSLGSAAGGVGELFF. CDR3 nucleotide sequence: TGTGCCAGCAGCTTAGGGTCTGCGGCAGGAGGAGTCGGGGAGCTGTTTTTT. Combining the CDR3 with reference TRBV7-8 and TRBJ2-2 gives the whole variable domain GAGVSQSPRYKVAKRGQDVALRCDPISGHVSLFWYQQALGQGPEFLTYFQNEAQLDKSGLPSDRFFAERPEGSVSTLKIQRTQQEDSAVYLCASSLGSAAGGVGELFFGEGSRLTVL.